What follows describes a single TCR beta chain. As yet, its antigen is unknown. UMI labels and 5' RACE were used to prepare the TRB cDNA libraries. TCRdb re-called the 5' RACE reads and catalogs CDR3 proteins one per entry, DNA excluded. Across about 150,000 distinct CDR3 sequences, the top ten clones capture 0.4% to 0.45% of the sample. The data belong to a study of CXCR3-negative and CXCR3-positive naive CD8 T cells. Study in general: The libraries together contributed 110 million to 150 million TRB reads, each supplying about 1.5 +/- 0.3 million. Study results and caveats: Unlike memory cells, which differed, naive CXCR3-negative and CXCR3-positive cells had similar TRBV-TRBJ usage. Cryopreservation partially lowered CXCR3 expression, so most assays used fresh PBMCs. More hydrophobic TRB CDR3s were found in CXCR3-positive naive cells than in CXCR3-negative naive cells.

A CD45RO-CCR7+CD27+CD95- profile was what naive CD8+ T cells displayed. The germline V gene has CDR1 SQVTM and CDR2 ANQGSEA. The CDR3 has 19 residues. Sequencing was performed on naive CXCR3+ CD8+ T cells from blood. Subset reported: CD45RO-CCR7+CD27+CD95- naive CD8+ T cells expressing CXCR3 (TNR3+). The V call is TRBV29-1, the J call TRBJ2-6; TCRdb reports TRBD2, a call that lacks DNA to check it against. The origin of this receptor is a human donor in good health. Some clones in this sample may be carry-over from other donors' samples. The CDR3 is CSVEELTSGGASGANVLTF.